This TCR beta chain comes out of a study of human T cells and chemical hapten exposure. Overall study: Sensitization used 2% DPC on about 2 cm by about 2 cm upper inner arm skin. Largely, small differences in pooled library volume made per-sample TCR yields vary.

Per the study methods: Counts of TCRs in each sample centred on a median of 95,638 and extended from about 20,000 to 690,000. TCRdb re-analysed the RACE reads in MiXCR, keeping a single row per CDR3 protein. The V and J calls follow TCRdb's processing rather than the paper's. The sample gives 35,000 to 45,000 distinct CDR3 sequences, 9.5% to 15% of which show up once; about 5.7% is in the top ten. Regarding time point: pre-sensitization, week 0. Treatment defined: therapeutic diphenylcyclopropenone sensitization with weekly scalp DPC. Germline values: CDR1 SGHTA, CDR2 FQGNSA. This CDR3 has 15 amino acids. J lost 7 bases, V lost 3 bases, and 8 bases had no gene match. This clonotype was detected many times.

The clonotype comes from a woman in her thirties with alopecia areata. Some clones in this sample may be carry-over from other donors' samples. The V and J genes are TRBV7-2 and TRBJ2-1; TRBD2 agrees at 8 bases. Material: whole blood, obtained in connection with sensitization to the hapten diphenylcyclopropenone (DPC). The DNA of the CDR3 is TGTGCCAGCAGCTTGGGAGCGGGAGTTAGGAATGAGCAGTTCTTC. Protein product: CASSLGAGVRNEQFF. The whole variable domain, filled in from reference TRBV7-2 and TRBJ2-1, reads GAGVSQSPSNKVTEKGKDVELRCDPISGHTALYWYRQSLGQGLEFLIYFQGNSAPDKSGLPSDRFSAERTGGSVSTLTIQRTQQEDSAVYLCASSLGAGVRNEQFFGPGTRLTVL.